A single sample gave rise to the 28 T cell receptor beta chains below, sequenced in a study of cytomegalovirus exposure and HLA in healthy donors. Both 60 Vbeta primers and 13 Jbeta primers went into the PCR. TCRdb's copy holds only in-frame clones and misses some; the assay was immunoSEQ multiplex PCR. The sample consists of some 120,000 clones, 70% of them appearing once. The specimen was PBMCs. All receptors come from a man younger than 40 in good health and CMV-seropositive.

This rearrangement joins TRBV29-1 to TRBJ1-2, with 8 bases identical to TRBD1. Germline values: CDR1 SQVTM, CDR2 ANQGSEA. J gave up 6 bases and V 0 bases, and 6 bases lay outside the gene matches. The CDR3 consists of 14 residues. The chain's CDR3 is CSVEDWTGKHGYTF. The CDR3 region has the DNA TGCAGCGTTGAAGATTGGACAGGGAAACATGGCTACACCTTC.

CDR3 nucleotide sequence: TGTGCCAGCAGTTCCGAGTCTAATTCACCCCTCCACTTT. Translated: CASSSESNSPLHF. The V gene is TRBV6-6, the J gene TRBJ1-6, with D unclear. This CDR3 region has 13 residues. Trimming removed 4 bases at V and 6 bases at J, with 7 bases between. The V gene's germline CDR1 is MNHNY and CDR2 SVGAGI (reference sequence).

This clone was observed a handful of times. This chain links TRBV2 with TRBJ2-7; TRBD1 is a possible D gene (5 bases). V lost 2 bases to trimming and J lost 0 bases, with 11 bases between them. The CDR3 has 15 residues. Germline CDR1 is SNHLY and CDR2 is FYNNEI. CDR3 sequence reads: CASSETGSSSYEQYF. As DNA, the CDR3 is TGTGCCAGCAGTGAAACAGGATCAAGCTCCTACGAGCAGTACTTC.

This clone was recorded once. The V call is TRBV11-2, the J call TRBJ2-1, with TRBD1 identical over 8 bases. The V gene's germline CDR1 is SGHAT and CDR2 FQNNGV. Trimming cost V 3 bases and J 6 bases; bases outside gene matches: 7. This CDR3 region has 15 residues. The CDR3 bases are TGTGCCAGCAGCTTTGGACAGGGCAGGAGCAATGAGCAGTTCTTC. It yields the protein CASSFGQGRSNEQFF.

The CDR3 here is CSVAPSSYNEQFF. For the CDR3, the DNA is TGCAGCGTTGCCCCCAGCTCCTACAATGAGCAGTTCTTC. The chain recombines TRBV29-1 with TRBJ2-1; D remains ambiguous. V shed 4 bases and J shed 0 bases, with 7 bases lying between them. The CDR3 covers 13 residues. CDR1 and CDR2 (germline): SQVTM, ANQGSEA.

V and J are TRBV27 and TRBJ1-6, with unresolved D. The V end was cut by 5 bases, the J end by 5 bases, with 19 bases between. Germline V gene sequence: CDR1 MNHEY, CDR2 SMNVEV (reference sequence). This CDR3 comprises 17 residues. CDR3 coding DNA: TGTGCCAGCAGTAACCCCGGGGTCCTAACGAATAATTCACCCCTCCACTTT. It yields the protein CASSNPGVLTNNSPLHF.

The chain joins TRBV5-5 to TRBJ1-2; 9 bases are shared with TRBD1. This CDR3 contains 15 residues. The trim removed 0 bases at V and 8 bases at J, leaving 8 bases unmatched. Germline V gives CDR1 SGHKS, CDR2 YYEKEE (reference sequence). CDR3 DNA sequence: TGTGCCAGCAGCTTGGGGACCACAGGGGGCAGCGGCTACACCTTC. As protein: CASSLGTTGGSGYTF.

The CDR3 DNA reads as TGTGCCAGTCAAACGGGGGGAGGCGAGCAGTACTTC. Protein product: CASQTGGGEQYF. The genes are TRBV19 and TRBJ2-5; 7 bases fit TRBD2. Judging by the DNA end, TRBJ2-7 fits better; the J call may be wrong. The CDR3 consists of 12 residues. In germline, CDR1 is LNHDA, CDR2 SQIVND (reference sequence).

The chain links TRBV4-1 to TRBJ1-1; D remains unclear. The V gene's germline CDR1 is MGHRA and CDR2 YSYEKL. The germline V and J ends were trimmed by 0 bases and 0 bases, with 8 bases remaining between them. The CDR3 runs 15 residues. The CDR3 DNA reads TGCGCCAGCAGCCAAGACAGTGCCTTGAACACTGAAGCTTTCTTT. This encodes CASSQDSALNTEAFF.

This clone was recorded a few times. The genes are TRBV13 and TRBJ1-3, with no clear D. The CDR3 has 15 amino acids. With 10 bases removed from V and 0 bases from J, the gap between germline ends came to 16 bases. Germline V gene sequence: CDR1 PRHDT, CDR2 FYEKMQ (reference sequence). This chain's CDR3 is CATRRAGSSGNTIYF. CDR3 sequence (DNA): TGTGCCACCCGTCGCGCGGGGTCCTCTGGAAACACCATATATTTT.

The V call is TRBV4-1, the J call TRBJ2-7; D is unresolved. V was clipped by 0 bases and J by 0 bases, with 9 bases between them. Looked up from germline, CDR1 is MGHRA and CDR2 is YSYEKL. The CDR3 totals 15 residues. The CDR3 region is CASSQDPGPSYEQYF. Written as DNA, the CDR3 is TGCGCCAGCAGCCAAGATCCAGGCCCCTCCTACGAGCAGTACTTC.

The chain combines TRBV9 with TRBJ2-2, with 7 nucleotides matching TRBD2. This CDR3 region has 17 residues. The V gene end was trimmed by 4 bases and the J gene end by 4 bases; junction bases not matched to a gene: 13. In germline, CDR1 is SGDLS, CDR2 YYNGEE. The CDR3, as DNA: TGTGCCAGCAGCCCCAGCGGGATGGGGTGGATCACCGGGGAGCTGTTTTTT. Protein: CASSPSGMGWITGELFF.

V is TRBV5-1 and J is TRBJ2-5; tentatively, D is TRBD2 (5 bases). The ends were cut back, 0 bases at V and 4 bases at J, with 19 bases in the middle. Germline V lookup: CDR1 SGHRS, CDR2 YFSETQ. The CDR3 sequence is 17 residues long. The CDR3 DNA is TGCGCCAGCAGCTTGGCCGGGGTAGCAAGTATCAGAGAGACCCAGTACTTC. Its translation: CASSLAGVASIRETQYF.

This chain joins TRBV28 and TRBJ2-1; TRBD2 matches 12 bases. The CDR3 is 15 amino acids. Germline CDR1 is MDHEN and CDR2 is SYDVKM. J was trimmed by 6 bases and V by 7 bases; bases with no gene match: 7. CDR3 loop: CASTKGLAGSNEQFF. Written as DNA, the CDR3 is TGTGCCAGCACCAAAGGACTAGCGGGAAGCAATGAGCAGTTCTTC. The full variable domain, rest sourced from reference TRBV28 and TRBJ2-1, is DVKVTQSSRYLVKRTGEKVFLECVQDMDHENMFWYRQDPGLGLRLIYFSYDVKMKEKGDIPEGYSVSREKKERFSLILESASTNQTSMYLCASTKGLAGSNEQFFGPGTRLTVL.

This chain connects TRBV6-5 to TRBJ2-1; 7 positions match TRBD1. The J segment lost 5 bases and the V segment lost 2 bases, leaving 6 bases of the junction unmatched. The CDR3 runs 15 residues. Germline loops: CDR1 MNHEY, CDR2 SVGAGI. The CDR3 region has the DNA TGTGCCAGCAGTTACCCCGGGACAGCTCACAATGAGCAGTTCTTC. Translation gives CASSYPGTAHNEQFF.

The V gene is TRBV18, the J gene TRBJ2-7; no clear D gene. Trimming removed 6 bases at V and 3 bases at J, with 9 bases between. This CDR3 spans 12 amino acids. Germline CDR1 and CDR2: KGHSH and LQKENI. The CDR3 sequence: CASSHNDYEQYV. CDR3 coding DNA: TGTGCCAGCTCTCATAACGACTACGAGCAGTACGTC.

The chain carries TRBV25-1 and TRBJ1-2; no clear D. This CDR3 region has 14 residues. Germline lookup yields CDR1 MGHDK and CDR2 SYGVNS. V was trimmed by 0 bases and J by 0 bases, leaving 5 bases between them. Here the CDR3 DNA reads TGTGCCAGCAGTGAATACGGTCCTAACTATGGCTACACCTTC. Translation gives CASSEYGPNYGYTF.

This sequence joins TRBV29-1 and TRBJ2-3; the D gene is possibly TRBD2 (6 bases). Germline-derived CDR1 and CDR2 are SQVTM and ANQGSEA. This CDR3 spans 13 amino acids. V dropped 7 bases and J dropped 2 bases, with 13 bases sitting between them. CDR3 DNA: TGCAGCGGTAGGACTACACACACAGATACGCAGTATTTT. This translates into CSGRTTHTDTQYF.

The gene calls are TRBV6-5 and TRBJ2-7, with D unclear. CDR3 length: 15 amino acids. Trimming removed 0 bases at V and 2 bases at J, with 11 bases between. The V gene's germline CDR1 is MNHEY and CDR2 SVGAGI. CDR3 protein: CASSYSYSSAYEQYF. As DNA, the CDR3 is TGTGCCAGCAGTTACTCCTACAGCTCAGCCTACGAGCAGTACTTC.

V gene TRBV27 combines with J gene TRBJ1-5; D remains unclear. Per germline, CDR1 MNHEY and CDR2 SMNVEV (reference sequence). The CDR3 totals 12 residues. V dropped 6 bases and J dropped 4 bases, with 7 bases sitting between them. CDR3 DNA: TGTGCCAGCAGCCCCCCAAATCAGCCCCAGCATTTT. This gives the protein CASSPPNQPQHF.

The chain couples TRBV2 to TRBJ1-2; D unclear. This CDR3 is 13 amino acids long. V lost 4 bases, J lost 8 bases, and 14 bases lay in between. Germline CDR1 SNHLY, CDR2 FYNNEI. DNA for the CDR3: TGTGCCAGCAGTGGGCCATCTTTTTCGGGCTACACCTTC. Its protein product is CASSGPSFSGYTF.

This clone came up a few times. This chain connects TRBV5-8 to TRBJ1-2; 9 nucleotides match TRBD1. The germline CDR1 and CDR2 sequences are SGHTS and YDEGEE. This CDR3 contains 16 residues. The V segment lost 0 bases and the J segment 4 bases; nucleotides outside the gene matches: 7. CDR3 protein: CASSLEGQGGVYGYTF. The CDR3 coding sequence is TGTGCCAGCAGCTTGGAGGGACAGGGTGGGGTCTATGGCTACACCTTC.

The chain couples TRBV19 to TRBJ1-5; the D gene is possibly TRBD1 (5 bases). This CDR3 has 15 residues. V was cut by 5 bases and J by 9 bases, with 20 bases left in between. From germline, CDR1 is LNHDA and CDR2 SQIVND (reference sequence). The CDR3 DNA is TGTGCCAGTAGTGGGAACGGGCAGGGAGGTCGGCCCCAGCATTTT. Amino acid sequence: CASSGNGQGGRPQHF. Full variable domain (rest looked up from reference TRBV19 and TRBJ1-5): DGGITQSPKYLFRKEGQNVTLSCEQNLNHDAMYWYRQDPGQGLRLIYYSQIVNDFQKGDIAEGYSVSREKKESFPLTVTSAQKNPTAFYLCASSGNGQGGRPQHFGDGTRLSIL.

CDR3 DNA sequence: TGCGCCAGCAGCTTCCGCGAGGTCTCTGGGGCCAACGTCCTGACTTTC. It is translated as CASSFREVSGANVLTF. The V call is TRBV5-1, the J call TRBJ2-6, with D unresolved. Germline V gene sequence: CDR1 SGHRS, CDR2 YFSETQ. The V and J ends lost 2 bases and 0 bases respectively, with 9 bases between them. CDR3 size: 16 residues.

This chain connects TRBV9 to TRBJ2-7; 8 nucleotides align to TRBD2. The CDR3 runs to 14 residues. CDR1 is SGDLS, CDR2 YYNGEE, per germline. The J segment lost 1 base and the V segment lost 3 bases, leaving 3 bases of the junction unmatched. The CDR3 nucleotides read TGTGCCAGCAGCGAAAGCGGGGGTTCCTACGAGCAGTACTTC. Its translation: CASSESGGSYEQYF.

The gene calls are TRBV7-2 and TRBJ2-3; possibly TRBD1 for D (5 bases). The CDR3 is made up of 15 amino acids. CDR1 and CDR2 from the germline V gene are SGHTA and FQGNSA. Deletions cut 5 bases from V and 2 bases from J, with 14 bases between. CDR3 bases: TGTGCCAGCAGCCCAGGGATACAGGACACAGATACGCAGTATTTT. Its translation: CASSPGIQDTDTQYF.

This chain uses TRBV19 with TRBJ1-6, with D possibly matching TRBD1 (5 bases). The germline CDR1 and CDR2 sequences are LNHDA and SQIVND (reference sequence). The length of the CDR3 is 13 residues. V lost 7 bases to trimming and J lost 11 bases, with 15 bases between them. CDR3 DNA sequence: TGTGCCAGTAATCCACAGGCAACGGCACCCCTCCACTTT. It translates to CASNPQATAPLHF.

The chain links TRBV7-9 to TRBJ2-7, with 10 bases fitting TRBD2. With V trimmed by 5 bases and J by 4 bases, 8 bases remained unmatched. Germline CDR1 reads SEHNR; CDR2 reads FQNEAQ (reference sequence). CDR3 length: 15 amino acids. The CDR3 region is CASSPLTSGAYEQYF. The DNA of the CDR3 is TGTGCCAGCAGCCCACTAACTAGCGGGGCTTACGAGCAGTACTTC.